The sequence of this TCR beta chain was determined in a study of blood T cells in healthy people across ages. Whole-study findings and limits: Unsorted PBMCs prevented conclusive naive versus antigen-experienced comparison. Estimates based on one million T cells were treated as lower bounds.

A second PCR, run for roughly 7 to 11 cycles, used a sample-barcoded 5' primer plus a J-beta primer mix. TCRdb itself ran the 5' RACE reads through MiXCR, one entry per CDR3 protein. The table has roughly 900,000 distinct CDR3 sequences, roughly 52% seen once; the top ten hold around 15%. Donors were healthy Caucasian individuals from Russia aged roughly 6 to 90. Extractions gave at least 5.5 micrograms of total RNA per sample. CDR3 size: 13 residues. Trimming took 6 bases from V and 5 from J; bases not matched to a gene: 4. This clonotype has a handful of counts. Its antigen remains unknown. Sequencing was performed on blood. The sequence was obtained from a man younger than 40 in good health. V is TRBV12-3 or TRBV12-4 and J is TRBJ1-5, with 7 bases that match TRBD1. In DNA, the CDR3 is TGTGCCAGCAGCGACAGGGCCTATCAGCCCCAGCATTTT. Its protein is CASSDRAYQPQHF.